The T cell receptor beta chain described here comes from a study of PD-1 blockade in classical Hodgkin lymphoma. Study in general: Intravenous delivery of nivolumab at 3 mg/kg to patients occurred every 2 weeks.

Of note for this clone: Its antigen remains unknown.

Brentuximab vedotin exposure varied, and every patient relapsed after autologous stem cell transplantation. General study results and limits: Reports described newly diagnosed patients as having lower baseline TCR diversity than healthy donors. Prior therapy or disease activity may underlie the repertoire differences, whose causes remain undefined. Patients with a complete response exhibited baseline diversity comparable to newly diagnosed patients.

J gave up 4 bases and V 6 bases, and 3 bases lay outside the gene matches. The CDR3 sequence is 13 residues long. CDR1 SQVTM and CDR2 ANQGSEA come from the germline V gene. Sequencing used immunoSEQ multiplex PCR; TCRdb keeps in-frame clones, though not all of them. The top ten hold roughly a quarter of the sample, which has over 10,000 clones, roughly 78% seen once. This sequence originates from a human donor with classical Hodgkin lymphoma. The input for sequencing was peripheral blood mononuclear cells (PBMCs), taken at baseline. The rearrangement links TRBV29-1 to TRBJ2-7; TRBD2 matches at 13 bases. CDR3 protein: CSVGLAGVYEQYF. CDR3 coding DNA: TGCAGCGTCGGACTAGCGGGAGTTTACGAGCAGTACTTC.